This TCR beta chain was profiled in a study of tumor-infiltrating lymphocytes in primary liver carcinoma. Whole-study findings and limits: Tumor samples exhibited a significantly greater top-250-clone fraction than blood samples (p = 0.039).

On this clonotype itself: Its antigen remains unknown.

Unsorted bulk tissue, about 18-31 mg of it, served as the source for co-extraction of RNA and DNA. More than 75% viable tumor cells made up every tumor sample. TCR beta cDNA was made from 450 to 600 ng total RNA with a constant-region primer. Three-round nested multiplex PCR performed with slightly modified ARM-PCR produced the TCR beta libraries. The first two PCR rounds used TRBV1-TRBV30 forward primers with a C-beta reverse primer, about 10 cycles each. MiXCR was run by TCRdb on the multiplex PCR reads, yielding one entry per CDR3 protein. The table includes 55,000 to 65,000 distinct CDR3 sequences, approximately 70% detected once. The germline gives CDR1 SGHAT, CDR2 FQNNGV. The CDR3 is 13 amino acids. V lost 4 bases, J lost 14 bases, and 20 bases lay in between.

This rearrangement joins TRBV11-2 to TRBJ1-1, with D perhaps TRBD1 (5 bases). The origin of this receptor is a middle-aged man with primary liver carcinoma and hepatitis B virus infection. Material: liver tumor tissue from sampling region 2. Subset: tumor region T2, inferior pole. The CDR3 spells CASSSLEDNEEFF. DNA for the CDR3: TGTGCCAGCAGCTCGCTTGAGGACAATGAAGAATTCTTT.